The next 7 T cell receptor beta chains were all read from a single sample in a study of shared clonotypes between healthy human individuals. The repertoire was sequenced with immunoSEQ multiplex PCR; TCRdb's copy has only in-frame clones and lacks some. The sample holds 980,000 or so clones, around three quarters seen once. Sequenced: memory CD4+ T cells sorted from blood. The subset is: CD45RA-negative fraction. These receptors were obtained from a man between 18 and 29 years old in good health.

This chain links TRBV7-9 with TRBJ2-1; possibly TRBD2 for D (7 bases). CDR3 length: 16 amino acids. Per germline, CDR1 SEHNR and CDR2 FQNEAQ (reference sequence). Trimming cost V 6 bases and J 1 base, with 16 bases left between them. CDR3 nucleotide sequence: TGTGCCAGCAGTTCCGGGGGGCTAGGGTCCTACAATGAGCAGTTCTTC. As protein: CASSSGGLGSYNEQFF.

V usage is TRBV10-1 and J usage is TRBJ2-7; D possibly corresponds to TRBD2 (5 bases). CDR1 is WNHNN, CDR2 SYGVQD, per germline (reference sequence). CDR3 size: 12 residues. V was pared by 8 bases and J by 3 bases, with 11 bases between. The CDR3: CASGPGYYEQYF. In DNA, the CDR3 is TGCGCCAGCGGACCGGGGTACTACGAGCAGTACTTC.

This chain joins TRBV28 and TRBJ1-5, with TRBD1 as a possible D gene (6 bases). The V gene lost 2 bases and the J gene lost 7 bases, with 15 bases spanning the gap. The CDR3 consists of 15 residues. The germline gives CDR1 MDHEN, CDR2 SYDVKM. The CDR3 DNA reads as TGTGCCAGCAGTTTAGGGGGGGCAGGTAAGCAGCCCCAGCATTTT. Protein sequence: CASSLGGAGKQPQHF. Filled out from reference TRBV28 and TRBJ1-5, the complete variable domain reads DVKVTQSSRYLVKRTGEKVFLECVQDMDHENMFWYRQDPGLGLRLIYFSYDVKMKEKGDIPEGYSVSREKKERFSLILESASTNQTSMYLCASSLGGAGKQPQHFGDGTRLSIL.

The gene calls are TRBV18 and TRBJ1-1; D is perhaps TRBD1 (5 bases). Trimming cost V 8 bases and J 1 base, with 11 bases left between them. This CDR3 has 13 residues. From germline, CDR1 is KGHSH and CDR2 LQKENI. The CDR3 coding sequence is TGTGCCAGCCAGGGTATACGGAACACTGAAGCTTTCTTT. Translated: CASQGIRNTEAFF. The full variable domain, in which reference TRBV18 and TRBJ1-1 provide the parts outside the CDR3, is NAGVMQNPRHLVRRRGQEARLRCSPMKGHSHVYWYRQLPEEGLKFMVYLQKENIIDESGMPKERFSAEFPKEGPSILRIQQVVRGDSAAYFCASQGIRNTEAFFGQGTRLTVV.

The chain has TRBV4-1 and TRBJ2-7; D unclear. Trimming pared 0 bases from V and 2 bases from J, leaving 11 bases between. This CDR3 spans 15 amino acids. Germline V gives CDR1 MGHRA, CDR2 YSYEKL. The CDR3 sequence is CASSQDRQSTYEQYF. The CDR3 DNA sequence: TGCGCCAGCAGCCAAGATCGGCAGTCTACCTACGAGCAGTACTTC.

V usage is TRBV4-1 and J usage is TRBJ2-2, with D possibly matching TRBD1 (5 bases). Germline values: CDR1 MGHRA, CDR2 YSYEKL. V lost 2 bases and J 5 bases, leaving 18 bases between the germline ends. The CDR3 is made up of 17 amino acids. The CDR3 loop reads CASSQTLQKRGTGELFF. CDR3 DNA sequence: TGCGCCAGCAGCCAAACCTTACAGAAAAGGGGAACCGGGGAGCTGTTTTTT.

The chain uses TRBV30 and TRBJ1-2, with a tentative D call TRBD1 (5 bases). This CDR3 has 13 amino acids. Per the germline V gene, CDR1 is GTSNPN and CDR2 is SVGIG (reference sequence). V lost 5 bases to trimming and J lost 1 base, with 11 bases between them. The CDR3 sequence is CAWPRGGNYGYTF. CDR3 sequence (DNA): TGTGCCTGGCCTCGGGGCGGTAACTATGGCTACACCTTC.